This T cell receptor (beta chain) is from a study of blood T cell repertoires in COVID-19. Recovered status applied to Cohort 3 donors who had two consecutive negative PCRs. It also applied to those with clearance or with symptom resolution. The CDR3 is made up of 15 amino acids. V lost 7 bases and J lost 0, with 13 bases in between. Germline CDR1 is LGHNT and CDR2 is FRNRAP. Produced via immunoSEQ multiplex PCR; TCRdb's table is partial and in-frame only. The sample carries 200,000 or so clones, roughly 90% recorded once. Sequencing was carried out using PBMCs or T cells enriched from blood (not recorded which). The rearrangement joins TRBV12-5 to TRBJ2-1; D not certain. This TCR was recovered from a woman aged 25 to 45 who had recovered from COVID-19. CDR3 in amino acids: CASAPKVASYNEQFF. The CDR3 nucleotides are TGTGCTAGTGCCCCGAAGGTAGCCTCCTACAATGAGCAGTTCTTC.